This T cell receptor beta chain derives from a study of T cell responses to AZD1222 COVID-19 vaccine. Study-wide results and caveats: There were mostly white British donors and more females than males, and clonal diversity was possibly underestimated. Spike was spanned by vaccine-associated CD4 TCRs, which were dominant at 160-218 and 743-854. Vaccination with two AZD1222 doses was followed by a rise in Spike-specific TCR breadth and depth. Unmutated variant regions are reportedly targeted by nearly half of spike-specific TCRs.

Turning to this clone: What it binds is not known.

Germline CDR1 and CDR2: SNHLY and FYNNEI. This CDR3 is 14 amino acids long. Between the trimmed V and J ends, which lost 0 bases and 3 bases, there was a span of 8 bases. Only in-frame clones appear in the TCRdb table, and some are missing; sequencing was by immunoSEQ multiplex PCR. This table has some 71,000 clones, roughly 87% appearing once. The source of this sequence is an adult who received the AZD1222 COVID-19 vaccine. The material sequenced was peripheral blood, taken 28 days after the second AZD1222 dose. This chain connects TRBV2 to TRBJ1-2, with D hard to call. In DNA, the CDR3 is TGTGCCAGCAGTGAAGCGAGGGTGGACTATGGCTACACCTTC. Amino acid sequence: CASSEARVDYGYTF.